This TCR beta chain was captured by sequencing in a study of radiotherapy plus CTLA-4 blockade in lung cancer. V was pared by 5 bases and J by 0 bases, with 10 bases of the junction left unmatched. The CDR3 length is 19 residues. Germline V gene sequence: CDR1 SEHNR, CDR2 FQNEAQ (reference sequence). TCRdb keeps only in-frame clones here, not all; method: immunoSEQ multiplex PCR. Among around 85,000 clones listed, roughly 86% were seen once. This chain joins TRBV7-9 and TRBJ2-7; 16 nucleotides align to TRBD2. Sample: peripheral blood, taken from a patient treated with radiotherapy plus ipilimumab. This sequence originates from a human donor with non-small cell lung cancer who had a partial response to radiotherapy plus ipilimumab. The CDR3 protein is CASSRTGTSGRASSYEQYF. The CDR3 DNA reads TGTGCCAGCAGCCGAACCGGGACTAGCGGGAGGGCCTCCTCCTACGAGCAGTACTTC. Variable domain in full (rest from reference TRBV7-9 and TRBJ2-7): DTGVSQNPRHKITKRGQNVTFRCDPISEHNRLYWYRQTLGQGPEFLTYFQNEAQLEKSRLLSDRFSAERPKGSFSTLEIQRTEQGDSAMYLCASSRTGTSGRASSYEQYFGPGTRLTVT.